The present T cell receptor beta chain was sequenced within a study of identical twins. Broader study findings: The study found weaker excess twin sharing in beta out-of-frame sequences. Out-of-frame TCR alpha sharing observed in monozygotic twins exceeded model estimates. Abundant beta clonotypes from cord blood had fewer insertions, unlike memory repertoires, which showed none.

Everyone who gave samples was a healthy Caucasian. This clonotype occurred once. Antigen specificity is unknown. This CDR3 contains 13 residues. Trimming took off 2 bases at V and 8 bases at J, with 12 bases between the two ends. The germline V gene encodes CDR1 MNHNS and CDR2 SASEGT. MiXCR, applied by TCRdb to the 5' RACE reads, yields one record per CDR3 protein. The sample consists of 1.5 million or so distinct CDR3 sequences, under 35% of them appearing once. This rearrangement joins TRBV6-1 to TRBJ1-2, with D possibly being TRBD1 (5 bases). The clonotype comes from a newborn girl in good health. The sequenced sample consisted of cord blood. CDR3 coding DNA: TGTGCCAGCAGTGAAAGGGGTTTGGGGGGCTACACCTTC. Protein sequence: CASSERGLGGYTF.